This section outlines one T cell receptor (beta chain) sequence together with its context. Its specificity is unknown. Germline values: CDR1 PRHDT, CDR2 FYEKMQ (reference sequence). The V and J ends lost 0 bases and 5 bases respectively, with 7 bases between them. This CDR3 is built from 14 residues. Each of the donors was a healthy adult who was HIV-negative and had not had a recent acute infection or vaccination. This record comes from a study of shared clonotypes between healthy human individuals. General observations from the study: The sampled material consisted only of blood, and tissue repertoires are likely to differ.

Execution of the assay was at deep level. Original analysis: Junction-only sequences without quality scores were provided by ImmunoSEQ, so filtering was different. Sequencing was performed with immunoSEQ multiplex PCR; in TCRdb, only in-frame clones are kept and a portion is missing. The DNA was the basis for D and trimming; V, J and clone size are from that table. Here the sample spans millions of clones, 95% being singletons. The TCR was taken from a young man in good health. The sample taken for sequencing was naive CD4+ T cells sorted from blood. The subset is: CD45RA+ positively selected. The V gene is TRBV13, the J gene TRBJ2-2; D ambiguous. CDR3 sequence reads: CASSLGLRTGELFF. In DNA, the CDR3 is TGTGCCAGCAGCTTAGGACTGAGGACCGGGGAGCTGTTTTTT.